The clone carrying this T cell receptor (beta chain) was counted a few times. Other nucleotide sequences from this sample produce the same CDR3. Original methodology: Amplification from reference gene primers served as the basis for estimated nucleated cell counts. The table came from immunoSEQ multiplex PCR; TCRdb's copy has only in-frame clones and leaves some out. Clonal size and the V and J genes are those of that table, whereas D and trimming came from the DNA. The sample records roughly 250,000 clones, around nine tenths being singletons. Per the germline V gene, CDR1 is MNHNY and CDR2 is SVGAGI (reference sequence). This CDR3 region has 15 residues. V was clipped by 0 bases and J by 1 base, with 9 bases between them. The record originates from a study of blood T cell repertoires in COVID-19. Study at large: Specimens from acute and convalescent COVID-19 originated in the United States, Italy and Spain.

The TCR comes from a woman aged 40 to 50 who had recovered from COVID-19. The gene calls are TRBV6-6 and TRBJ1-1; D perhaps matches TRBD1 (5 bases). The source material was peripheral blood. CDR3 in DNA: TGTGCCAGCAGTTACTCTGGTAGGGGGAACACTGAAGCTTTCTTT. Its translation is CASSYSGRGNTEAFF.